The 11 T cell receptor beta chains below were found in one sample sequenced in a study of blood T cell repertoires in COVID-19. Profiled with immunoSEQ multiplex PCR; TCRdb holds only in-frame clones, not every one. The sample includes some 200,000 clones, around 84% seen only once; the top ten take roughly 2.8%. Specimen: peripheral blood. These receptors were taken from a man aged 50 or older who had recovered from COVID-19.

V gene TRBV6-4 combines with J gene TRBJ1-2; perhaps TRBD1 as D (5 bases). The CDR3 consists of 14 residues. V dropped 2 bases and J dropped 6 bases, with 13 bases sitting between them. Germline V gene lookup returns CDR1 MRHNA and CDR2 SNTAGT. Here the CDR3 reads CASSDGGVGHGYTF. DNA of the CDR3: TGTGCCAGCAGTGACGGGGGGGTTGGCCATGGCTACACCTTC.

This chain uses TRBV3-1 (or the pseudogene TRBV3-2) with TRBJ2-5, with a possible D match to TRBD2 (7 bases). CDR1 is LGHDT and CDR2 is YNNKEL in the germline V gene (reference sequence). V was cut by 5 bases and J by 4 bases, with 20 bases left in between. The CDR3 is made up of 16 amino acids. CDR3 nucleotides: TGTGCCAGCAGCAGGGGGTCCGGGGGAGGGATAGAGACCCAGTACTTC. Its protein is CASSRGSGGGIETQYF.

The chain uses TRBV28 and TRBJ1-2; the D is unclear. Looked up from germline, CDR1 is MDHEN and CDR2 is SYDVKM. The CDR3 runs to 15 residues. V was cut by 4 bases and J by 0 bases, with 12 bases left in between. The DNA of the CDR3 is TGTGCCAGCAGTTCCCAGGCCCAAGCTAACTATGGCTACACCTTC. Translation gives CASSSQAQANYGYTF.

The chain links TRBV11-2 to TRBJ2-7; 11 bases are shared with TRBD2. This CDR3 contains 14 residues. Germline loops: CDR1 SGHAT, CDR2 FQNNGV. The trim removed 5 bases at V and 4 bases at J, leaving 4 bases unmatched. CDR3 sequence (DNA): TGTGCCAGCAGCCAGGGACTAGCGGCATACGAGCAGTACTTC. Translation gives CASSQGLAAYEQYF.

V gene TRBV11-2 combines with J gene TRBJ2-2, with D tentatively TRBD1 (6 bases). Trimming left V 1 base short and J 4 bases short, with 19 bases between. The germline V gene has CDR1 SGHAT and CDR2 FQNNGV. The CDR3 runs to 18 residues. CDR3 nucleotide sequence: TGTGCCAGCAGCTTAGTTCTTTGGGGACACTCGACCACCGGGGAGCTGTTTTTT. The encoded protein is CASSLVLWGHSTTGELFF.

The gene calls are TRBV6-6 and TRBJ2-2; 9 positions agree with TRBD1. This CDR3 contains 14 residues. Germline assignment: CDR1 MNHNY and CDR2 SVGAGI (reference sequence). J gave up 5 bases and V 7 bases, and 5 bases lay outside the gene matches. CDR3 DNA sequence: TGTGCCAGCACCCTGACAGGGGGAACCGGGGAGCTGTTTTTT. Translated: CASTLTGGTGELFF.

As to this clone: The same CDR3 is also encoded by other DNA sequences in this sample. J is TRBJ1-5 and V is TRBV2; D not resolved. Per the germline V gene, CDR1 is SNHLY and CDR2 is FYNNEI. Trimming removed 6 bases from V and 1 base from J, with 4 bases in between. The CDR3 sequence is 12 residues long. The CDR3 is CASSESNQPQHF. The CDR3 coding sequence is TGTGCCAGCAGCGAGAGCAATCAGCCCCAGCATTTT.

This chain uses TRBV15 with TRBJ2-1, with a weak D call TRBD2 (6 bases). CDR1 and CDR2 from the germline V gene are LNHNV and YYDKDF (reference sequence). This CDR3 spans 15 amino acids. The V and J ends lost 1 base and 5 bases respectively, with 12 bases between them. CDR3 protein: CATSRGGSGNNEQFF. In DNA form, the CDR3 reads TGTGCCACCAGCAGAGGAGGTAGCGGTAACAATGAGCAGTTCTTC.

V gene TRBV15 combines with J gene TRBJ1-1; unclear D gene. CDR3 size: 15 residues. V was shortened by 6 bases and J by 2 bases, with 16 bases between the two germline ends. Germline lookup yields CDR1 LNHNV and CDR2 YYDKDF (reference sequence). CDR3 bases: TGTGCCACCAGGGGTTCCCCGACAAGCAACACTGAAGCTTTCTTT. Its protein product is CATRGSPTSNTEAFF.

V and J are TRBV24-1 and TRBJ2-1; 7 bases align to TRBD1. Germline V gives CDR1 KGHDR, CDR2 SFDVKD. V lost 4 bases and J lost 9; bases outside the gene matches: 8. The CDR3 is 14 amino acids. CDR3 nucleotides: TGTGCCACCAGTGACCCCGACAGGGTAGGTGAGCAGTTCTTC. Translation: CATSDPDRVGEQFF.

CDR3 sequence: CASSQGALLAGSSSEQFF. In nucleotides, the CDR3 is TGCGCCAGCAGCCAAGGGGCCCTACTAGCGGGAAGTAGTAGTGAGCAGTTCTTC. The J gene is TRBJ2-1, the V gene TRBV4-1; 10 nucleotides align to TRBD2. Germline CDR1 and CDR2: MGHRA and YSYEKL. J was trimmed by 9 bases and V by 1 base; bases with no gene match: 15. The CDR3 length is 18 residues.